A single sample is the source of the 14 T cell receptor beta chains below, sequenced in a study of OX40 agonist ivuxolimab in advanced cancers. Libraries were prepared through the immunoSEQ multiplex PCR assay. TCRdb mirrors the immuneACCESS table, restricted to in-frame sequences. Some clones are absent from its copies; in checked studies, under half trace to an unresolved V gene, and the reason for the others is unknown. The sample table contains 50,000 to 70,000 clones; only one count was recorded for approximately 91% of them. The top ten constitute around 10% of the sample. The sample consisted of CD4+ or CD8+ T cells sorted from blood, taken in a trial of the OX40 agonist ivuxolimab. These receptors all stem from an adult with an advanced solid tumor such as melanoma, head and neck, liver or kidney cancer.

The genes are TRBV7-2 and TRBJ2-3, with D perhaps matching TRBD2 (6 bases). CDR3 length: 18 amino acids. The V gene's germline CDR1 is SGHTA and CDR2 FQGNSA. Between the trimmed V and J ends, which lost 1 base and 0 bases, there was a span of 17 bases. CDR3 protein: CASSLVSIGLFSTDTQYF. The CDR3 DNA reads TGTGCCAGCAGCTTAGTCTCGATCGGACTATTTAGCACAGATACGCAGTATTTT. Complete variable domain (other parts from reference TRBV7-2 and TRBJ2-3): GAGVSQSPSNKVTEKGKDVELRCDPISGHTALYWYRQSLGQGLEFLIYFQGNSAPDKSGLPSDRFSAERTGGSVSTLTIQRTQQEDSAVYLCASSLVSIGLFSTDTQYFGPGTRLTVL.

This sequence joins TRBV28 and TRBJ2-1; D may be TRBD2 (5 bases). Trimming took off 6 bases at V and 9 bases at J, with 15 bases between the two ends. Germline values: CDR1 MDHEN, CDR2 SYDVKM. This CDR3 contains 13 residues. As DNA, the CDR3 is TGTGCCAGCAGCCGCGAGAACGGACTTGAGCAGTTCTTC. Translated: CASSRENGLEQFF.

The chain uses TRBV10-3 and TRBJ2-5; no firm D call. Germline loops: CDR1 ENHRY, CDR2 SYGVKD. With 7 bases removed from V and 1 base from J, the gap between germline ends came to 16 bases. The CDR3 spans 15 residues. The CDR3 region is CAIKNDWNSQETQYF. The CDR3 DNA sequence: TGTGCCATCAAGAACGACTGGAACAGCCAAGAGACCCAGTACTTC.

The chain has TRBV11-2 and TRBJ2-7, with D perhaps TRBD2 (5 bases). The CDR3 is made up of 17 amino acids. Germline V gene lookup returns CDR1 SGHAT and CDR2 FQNNGV. V lost 2 bases and J lost 2, with 19 bases in between. This chain's CDR3 is CASSLNTGWVPTYEQYF. The CDR3, as DNA: TGTGCCAGCAGCTTAAACACGGGATGGGTCCCTACCTACGAGCAGTACTTC.

This clone came up once. The chain combines TRBV19 with TRBJ1-5, with 7 nucleotides matching TRBD1. This CDR3 is 14 amino acids long. Unmatched junction bases numbered 4, after V lost 3 bases and J lost 5 bases. Per the germline V gene, CDR1 is LNHDA and CDR2 is SQIVND (reference sequence). The DNA for the CDR3 is TGTGCCAGTAGTATCCCGGGACAGCATCAGCCCCAGCATTTT. Amino acid sequence: CASSIPGQHQPQHF. The full variable domain, with the rest looked up from reference TRBV19 and TRBJ1-5, is DGGITQSPKYLFRKEGQNVTLSCEQNLNHDAMYWYRQDPGQGLRLIYYSQIVNDFQKGDIAEGYSVSREKKESFPLTVTSAQKNPTAFYLCASSIPGQHQPQHFGDGTRLSIL.

The CDR3 sequence is CASSFRESSYEQYF. The CDR3 nucleotides read TGTGCCAGCAGTTTTAGGGAGAGCTCCTACGAGCAGTACTTC. The genes are TRBV27 and TRBJ2-7; D is perhaps TRBD2 (5 bases). V lost 3 bases to trimming and J lost 0 bases, with 9 bases between them. CDR1 MNHEY and CDR2 SMNVEV come from the germline V gene (reference sequence). This CDR3 region has 14 residues.

The genes are TRBV27 and TRBJ1-1; D perhaps matches TRBD1 (5 bases). V lost 2 bases and J 8 bases, leaving 9 bases between the germline ends. This CDR3 has 12 amino acids. Germline assignment: CDR1 MNHEY and CDR2 SMNVEV (reference sequence). This CDR3 reads CASSLGAGEAFF. CDR3 DNA: TGTGCCAGCAGTTTAGGTGCAGGGGAAGCTTTCTTT.

The V gene is TRBV6-1, the J gene TRBJ1-6, with unresolved D. The V and J ends lost 3 bases and 0 bases respectively, with 15 bases between them. The CDR3 is 18 amino acids. Per the germline V gene, CDR1 is MNHNS and CDR2 is SASEGT. The CDR3 reads CASSESRVGSSYNSPLHF. DNA for the CDR3: TGTGCCAGCAGTGAGAGCCGTGTGGGTAGCTCCTATAATTCACCCCTCCACTTT.

The chain links TRBV2 to TRBJ1-1; TRBD1 is a possible D gene (6 bases). The CDR3 consists of 11 residues. Trimming left V 8 bases short and J 7 bases short, with 11 bases between. CDR1 SNHLY and CDR2 FYNNEI come from the germline V gene. The CDR3 sequence: CASAQGLEAFF. CDR3 nucleotide sequence: TGTGCCAGCGCCCAGGGGCTTGAAGCTTTCTTT.

The CDR3: CASSGGAGSPLHF. In nucleotides, the CDR3 is TGTGCCAGCAGCGGGGGCGCGGGTTCACCCCTCCACTTT. The chain combines TRBV27 with TRBJ1-6; possible D gene TRBD1, 6 bases. Germline V CDR1 and CDR2: MNHEY, SMNVEV (reference sequence). V was trimmed by 6 bases and J by 9 bases, leaving 12 bases between them. This CDR3 region has 13 residues.

This chain uses TRBV9 with TRBJ1-6, with D possibly matching TRBD1 (6 bases). This CDR3 is built from 16 residues. Trimming took 3 bases from V and 3 from J, leaving 13 bases between them. Germline values: CDR1 SGDLS, CDR2 YYNGEE. In DNA, the CDR3 is TGTGCCAGCAGCGCCACCGACAGGATCTATAATTCACCCCTCCACTTT. Translating gives CASSATDRIYNSPLHF.

The chain employs TRBV7-6 and TRBJ1-3; D remains ambiguous. Germline V lookup: CDR1 SGHVS, CDR2 FNYEAQ. The CDR3 consists of 16 residues. V was trimmed by 1 base and J by 3 bases, leaving 13 bases between them. The CDR3 DNA reads TGTGCCAGCAGCTTAGTGTCATCGGGTTATGGAAACACCATATATTTT. Amino acid sequence: CASSLVSSGYGNTIYF.

The chain has TRBV7-6 and TRBJ1-5, with unresolved D. V lost 0 bases and J lost 0, with 12 bases in between. The CDR3 consists of 17 residues. The germline V gene encodes CDR1 SGHVS and CDR2 FNYEAQ. The CDR3 sequence is CASSLARSPYSNQPQHF. The CDR3 region has the DNA TGTGCCAGCAGCTTAGCGCGAAGTCCCTATAGCAATCAGCCCCAGCATTTT.

This rearrangement joins TRBV6-5 to TRBJ2-1; D unclear. The CDR3 totals 12 residues. Germline V gives CDR1 MNHEY, CDR2 SVGAGI. V was pared by 11 bases and J by 7 bases, with 15 bases between. CDR3 protein: CAAAVVPNEQFF. The CDR3 nucleotides are TGTGCCGCGGCGGTCGTCCCGAATGAGCAGTTCTTC.